This paragraph reports one T cell receptor beta chain. This clonotype has ten or more counts. Its antigen is still unknown. It has no much larger one-base neighbor in the sample; base qualities were not kept. For sequencing, an Illumina HiSeq 2500 was employed. Quantitative 5'-RACE with molecular barcodes was used to prepare TCR beta libraries. The authors' pipeline ran thus. To identify disease-linked TCR variants, a new computational method was used, one built on a probabilistic model of VDJ rearrangement. The public reads were run again by TCRdb, first through fastp at Q25 and then through MiXCR, and only productive beta chains were kept. Every entry covers one CDR3 protein and lists the most common genes and DNA from its rows. TCRdb's processing, not the authors', yielded these V and J calls. The sample table contains about 210,000 distinct CDR3 sequences; only one count was recorded for 6% to 8.5% of them. The top ten clonotypes cover approximately 14% of the sample.

This sample was taken from a study of CD8 T cells in ankylosing spondylitis (dated by TCRdb to about 2017). In terms of the full investigation: T cell receptor beta repertoires were profiled in healthy donors and ankylosing spondylitis patients so that disease-linked TCR variants could be found. The full study cohort comprised 25 or so ankylosing spondylitis patients and roughly 100 healthy donors. Peripheral blood samples were taken, and synovial fluid was additionally collected from ankylosing spondylitis patients.

The CDR3 sequence holds 15 residues, the cysteine and phenylalanine included. The only DNA kept is the CDR3, 45 bases in frame from the first base. V is pared back by 8 bases and J by 0 bases, with 15 bases lying between the germline termini. CDR1 and CDR2, looked up from the germline V gene, are SGHTA and FQGTGA. Overall study outcomes, separate from this receptor: Some motif variants were previously reported in synovial fluid and blood of reactive arthritis patients, suggesting common disease-initiation mechanisms. In peripheral blood, the disease-linked clones were found at relatively low frequencies and had a CD8+ phenotype. The disease-linked clones were reported to be significantly enriched in matched synovial fluid samples from ankylosing spondylitis patients. Blood from ankylosing spondylitis patients appeared to be characterized by a TCR beta motif made up of about 8 highly homologous amino acid variants.

The chain links TRBV7-3 with TRBJ2-3, with TRBD1 tentatively as D gene (5 bases match). The sequence was collected from a male donor with ankylosing spondylitis. Sequencing input: blood, either unsorted or a sorted T cell fraction (not recorded which). The CDR3 amino acid sequence is: CASSSRGGSTDTQYF. The DNA sequence is given as TGTGCCAGCTCCTCTAGGGGCGGTAGCACAGATACGCAGTATTTT.